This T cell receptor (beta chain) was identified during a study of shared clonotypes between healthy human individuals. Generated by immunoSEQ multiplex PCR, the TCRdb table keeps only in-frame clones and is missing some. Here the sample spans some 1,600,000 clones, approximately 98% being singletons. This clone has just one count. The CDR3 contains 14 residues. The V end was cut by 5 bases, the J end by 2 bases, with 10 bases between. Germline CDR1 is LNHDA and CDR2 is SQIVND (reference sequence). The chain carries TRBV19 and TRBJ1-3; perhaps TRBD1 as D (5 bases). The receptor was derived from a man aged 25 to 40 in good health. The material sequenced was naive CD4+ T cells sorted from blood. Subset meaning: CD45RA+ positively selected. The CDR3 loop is CASSRGGPGNTIYF. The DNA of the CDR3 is TGTGCCAGTAGTCGTGGGGGTCCTGGAAACACCATATATTTT.